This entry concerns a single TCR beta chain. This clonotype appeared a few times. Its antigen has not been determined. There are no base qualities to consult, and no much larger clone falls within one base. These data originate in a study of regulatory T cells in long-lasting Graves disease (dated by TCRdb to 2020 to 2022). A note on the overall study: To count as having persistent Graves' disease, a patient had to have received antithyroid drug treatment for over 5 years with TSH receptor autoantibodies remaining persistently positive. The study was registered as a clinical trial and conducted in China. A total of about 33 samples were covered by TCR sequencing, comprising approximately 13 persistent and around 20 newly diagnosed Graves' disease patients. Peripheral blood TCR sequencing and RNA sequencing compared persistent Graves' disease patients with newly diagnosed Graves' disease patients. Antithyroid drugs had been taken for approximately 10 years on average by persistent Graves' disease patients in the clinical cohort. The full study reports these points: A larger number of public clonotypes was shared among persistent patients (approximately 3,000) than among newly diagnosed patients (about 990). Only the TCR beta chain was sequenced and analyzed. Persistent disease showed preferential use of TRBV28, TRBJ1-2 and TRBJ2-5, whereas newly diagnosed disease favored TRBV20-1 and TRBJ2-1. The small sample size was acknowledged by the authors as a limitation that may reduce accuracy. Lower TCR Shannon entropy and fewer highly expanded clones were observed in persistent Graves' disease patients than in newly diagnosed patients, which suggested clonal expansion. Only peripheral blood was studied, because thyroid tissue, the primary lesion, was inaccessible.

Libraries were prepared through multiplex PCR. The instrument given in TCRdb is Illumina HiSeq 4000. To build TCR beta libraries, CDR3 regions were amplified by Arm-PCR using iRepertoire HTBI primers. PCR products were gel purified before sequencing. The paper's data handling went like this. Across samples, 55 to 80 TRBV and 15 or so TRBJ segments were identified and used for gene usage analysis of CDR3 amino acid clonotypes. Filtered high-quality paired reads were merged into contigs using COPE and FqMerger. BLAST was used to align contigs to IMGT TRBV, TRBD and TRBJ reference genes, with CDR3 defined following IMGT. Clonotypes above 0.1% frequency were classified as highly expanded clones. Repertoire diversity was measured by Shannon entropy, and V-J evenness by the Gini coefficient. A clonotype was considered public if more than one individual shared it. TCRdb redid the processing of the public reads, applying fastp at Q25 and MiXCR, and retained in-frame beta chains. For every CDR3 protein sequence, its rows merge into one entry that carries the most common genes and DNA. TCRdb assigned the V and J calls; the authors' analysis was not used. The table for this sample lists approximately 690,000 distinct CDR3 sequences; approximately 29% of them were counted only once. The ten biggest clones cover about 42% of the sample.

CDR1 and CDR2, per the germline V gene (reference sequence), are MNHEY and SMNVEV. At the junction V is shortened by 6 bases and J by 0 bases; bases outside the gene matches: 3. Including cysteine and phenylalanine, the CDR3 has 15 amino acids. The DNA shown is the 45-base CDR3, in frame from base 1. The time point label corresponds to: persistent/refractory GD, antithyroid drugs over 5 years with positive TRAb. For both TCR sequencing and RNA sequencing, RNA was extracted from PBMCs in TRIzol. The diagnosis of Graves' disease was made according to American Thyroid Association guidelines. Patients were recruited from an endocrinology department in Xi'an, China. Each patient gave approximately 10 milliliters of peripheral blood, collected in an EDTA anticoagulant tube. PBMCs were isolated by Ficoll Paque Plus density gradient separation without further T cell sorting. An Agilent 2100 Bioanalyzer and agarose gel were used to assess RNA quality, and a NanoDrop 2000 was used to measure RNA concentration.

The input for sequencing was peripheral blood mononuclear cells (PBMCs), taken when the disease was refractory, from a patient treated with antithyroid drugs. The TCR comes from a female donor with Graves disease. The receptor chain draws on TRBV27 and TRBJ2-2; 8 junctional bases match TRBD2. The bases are TGTGCCAGCAGACTAGCGGAGACGAACACCGGGGAGCTGTTTTTT. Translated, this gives CASRLAETNTGELFF.